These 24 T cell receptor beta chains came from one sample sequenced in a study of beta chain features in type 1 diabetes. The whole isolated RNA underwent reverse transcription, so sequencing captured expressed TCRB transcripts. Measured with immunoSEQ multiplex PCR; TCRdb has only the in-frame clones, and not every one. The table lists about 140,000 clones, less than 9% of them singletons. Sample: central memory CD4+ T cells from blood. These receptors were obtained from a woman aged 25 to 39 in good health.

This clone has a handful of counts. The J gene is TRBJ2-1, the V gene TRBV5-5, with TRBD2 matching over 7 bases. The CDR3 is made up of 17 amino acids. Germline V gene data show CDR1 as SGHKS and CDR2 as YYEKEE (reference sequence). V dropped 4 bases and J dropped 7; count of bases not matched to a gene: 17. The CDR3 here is CASSVGPIGGSGNEQFF. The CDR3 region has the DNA TGTGCCAGCAGCGTCGGGCCCATCGGGGGGTCGGGGAATGAGCAGTTCTTC.

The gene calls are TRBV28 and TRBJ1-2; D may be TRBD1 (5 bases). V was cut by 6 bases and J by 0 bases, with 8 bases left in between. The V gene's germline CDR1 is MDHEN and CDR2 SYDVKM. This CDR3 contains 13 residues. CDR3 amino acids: CASRTTANYGYTF. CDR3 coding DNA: TGTGCCAGCAGGACGACAGCTAACTATGGCTACACCTTC.

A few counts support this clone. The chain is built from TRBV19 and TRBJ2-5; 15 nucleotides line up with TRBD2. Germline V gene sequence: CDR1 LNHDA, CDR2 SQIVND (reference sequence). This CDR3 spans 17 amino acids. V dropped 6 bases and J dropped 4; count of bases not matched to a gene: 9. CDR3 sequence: CASSAGLAGGPRETQYF. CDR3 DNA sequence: TGTGCCAGTAGCGCCGGACTAGCGGGAGGGCCACGAGAGACCCAGTACTTC. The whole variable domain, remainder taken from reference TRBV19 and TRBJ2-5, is DGGITQSPKYLFRKEGQNVTLSCEQNLNHDAMYWYRQDPGQGLRLIYYSQIVNDFQKGDIAEGYSVSREKKESFPLTVTSAQKNPTAFYLCASSAGLAGGPRETQYFGPGTRLLVL.

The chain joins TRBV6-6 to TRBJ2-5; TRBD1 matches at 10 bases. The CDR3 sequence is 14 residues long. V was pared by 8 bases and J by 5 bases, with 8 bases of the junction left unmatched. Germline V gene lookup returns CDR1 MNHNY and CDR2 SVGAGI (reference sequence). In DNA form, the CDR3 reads TGTGCCAGCGGAACCGACAGGGGGCCTGAGACCCAGTACTTC. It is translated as CASGTDRGPETQYF.

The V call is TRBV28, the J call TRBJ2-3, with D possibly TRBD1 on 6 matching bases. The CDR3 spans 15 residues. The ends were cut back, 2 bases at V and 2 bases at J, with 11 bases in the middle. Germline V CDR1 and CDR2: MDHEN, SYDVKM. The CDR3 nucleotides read TGTGCCAGCAGTTTAGTCGGACAGACCACAGATACGCAGTATTTT. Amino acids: CASSLVGQTTDTQYF. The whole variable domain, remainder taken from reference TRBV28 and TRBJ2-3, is DVKVTQSSRYLVKRTGEKVFLECVQDMDHENMFWYRQDPGLGLRLIYFSYDVKMKEKGDIPEGYSVSREKKERFSLILESASTNQTSMYLCASSLVGQTTDTQYFGPGTRLTVL.

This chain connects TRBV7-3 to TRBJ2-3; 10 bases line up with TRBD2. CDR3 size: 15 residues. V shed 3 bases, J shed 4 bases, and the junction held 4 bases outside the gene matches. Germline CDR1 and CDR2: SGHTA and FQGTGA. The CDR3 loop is CASSFLAGEADTQYF. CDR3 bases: TGTGCCAGCAGCTTCCTAGCGGGAGAAGCAGATACGCAGTATTTT.

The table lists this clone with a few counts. DNA for the CDR3: TGTGCCAGCAGGGCAAGTGGGGGGGCGGGTGAGCAGTACTTC. Translated: CASRASGGAGEQYF. The chain is built from TRBV6-5 and TRBJ2-7; a weak D match, TRBD2 (7 bases). The ends were cut back, 6 bases at V and 7 bases at J, with 19 bases in the middle. The CDR3 runs 14 residues. Germline V CDR1 and CDR2: MNHEY, SVGAGI.

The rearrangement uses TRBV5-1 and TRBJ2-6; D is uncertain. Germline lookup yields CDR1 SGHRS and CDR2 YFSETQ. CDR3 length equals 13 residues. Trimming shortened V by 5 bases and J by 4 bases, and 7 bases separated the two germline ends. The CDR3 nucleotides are TGCGCCAGCAGATTATCCGGGGCCAACGTCCTGACTTTC. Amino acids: CASRLSGANVLTF.

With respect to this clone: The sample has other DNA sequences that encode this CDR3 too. The CDR3 is CASSSQTSGRGEQYF. CDR3 nucleotides: TGTGCCAGCAGCTCGCAGACTAGCGGGAGAGGCGAGCAGTACTTC. The V and J genes are TRBV7-2 and TRBJ2-7; 12 bases match TRBD2. The CDR3 runs 15 residues. Germline V gene lookup returns CDR1 SGHTA and CDR2 FQGNSA. Losses at the gene ends were 4 bases for V and 6 bases for J; bases not matched to a gene: 7.

CDR3: CASSSWTGDTEAFF. For the CDR3, the DNA is TGTGCCAGCAGCTCCTGGACAGGGGACACTGAAGCTTTCTTT. The chain recombines TRBV7-9 with TRBJ1-1, with TRBD1 identical over 9 bases. This CDR3 has 14 amino acids. The V gene end was trimmed by 4 bases and the J gene end by 3 bases; junction bases not matched to a gene: 3. Germline V gives CDR1 SEHNR, CDR2 FQNEAQ (reference sequence).

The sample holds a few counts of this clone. The CDR3 DNA follows: TGTGCCACCTCGGACAGAAGCACAGATACGCAGTATTTT. This gives the protein CATSDRSTDTQYF. This chain uses TRBV5-4 with TRBJ2-3, with D possibly being TRBD1 (6 bases). The germline gives CDR1 SGHNT, CDR2 YYREEE (reference sequence). The CDR3 covers 13 residues. Trimming removed 9 bases at V and 0 bases at J, with 11 bases between.

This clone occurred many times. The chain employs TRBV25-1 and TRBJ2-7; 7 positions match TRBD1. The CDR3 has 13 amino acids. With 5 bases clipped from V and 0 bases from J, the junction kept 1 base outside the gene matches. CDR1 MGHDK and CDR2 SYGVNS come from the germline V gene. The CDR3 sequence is CASSWDSSYEQYF. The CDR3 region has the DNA TGTGCCAGCAGTTGGGACAGCTCCTACGAGCAGTACTTC.

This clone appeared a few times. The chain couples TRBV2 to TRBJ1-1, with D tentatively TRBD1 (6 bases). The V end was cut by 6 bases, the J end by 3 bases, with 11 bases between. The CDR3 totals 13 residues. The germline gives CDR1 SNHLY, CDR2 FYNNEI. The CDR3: CASSKGGDTEAFF. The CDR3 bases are TGTGCCAGCAGCAAGGGGGGGGACACTGAAGCTTTCTTT.

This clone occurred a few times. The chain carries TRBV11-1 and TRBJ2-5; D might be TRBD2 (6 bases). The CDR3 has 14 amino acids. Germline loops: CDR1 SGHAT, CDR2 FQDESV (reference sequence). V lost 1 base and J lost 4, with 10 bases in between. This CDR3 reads CASSLGGGIETQYF. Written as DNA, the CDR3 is TGTGCCAGCAGCTTAGGAGGCGGGATAGAGACCCAGTACTTC.

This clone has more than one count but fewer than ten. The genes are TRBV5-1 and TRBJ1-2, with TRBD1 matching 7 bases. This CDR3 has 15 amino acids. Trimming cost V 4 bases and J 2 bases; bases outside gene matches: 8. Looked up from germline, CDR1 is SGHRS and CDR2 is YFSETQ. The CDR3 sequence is CASSREGAGNYGYTF. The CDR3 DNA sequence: TGCGCCAGCAGCCGTGAGGGGGCGGGGAACTATGGCTACACCTTC.

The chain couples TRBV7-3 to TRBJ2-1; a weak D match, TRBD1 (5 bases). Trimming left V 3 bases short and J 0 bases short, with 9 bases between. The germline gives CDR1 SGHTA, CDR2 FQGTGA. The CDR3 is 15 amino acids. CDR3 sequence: CASSFQGYSYNEQFF. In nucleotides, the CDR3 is TGTGCCAGCAGCTTTCAGGGCTACTCCTACAATGAGCAGTTCTTC. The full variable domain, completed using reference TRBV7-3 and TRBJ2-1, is GAGVSQTPSNKVTEKGKYVELRCDPISGHTALYWYRQSLGQGPEFLIYFQGTGAADDSGLPNDRFFAVRPEGSVSTLKIQRTERGDSAVYLCASSFQGYSYNEQFFGPGTRLTVL.

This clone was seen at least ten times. CDR3 nucleotide sequence: TGTGCCAGCAGCTCAGGACTAGCGGGATCCGAGCAGTACTTC. Translation: CASSSGLAGSEQYF. The chain has TRBV7-9 and TRBJ2-7; 12 bases agree with TRBD2. The ends lost 4 bases at V and 6 bases at J; junction bases unmatched: 4. The CDR3 consists of 14 residues. The germline V gene encodes CDR1 SEHNR and CDR2 FQNEAQ (reference sequence).

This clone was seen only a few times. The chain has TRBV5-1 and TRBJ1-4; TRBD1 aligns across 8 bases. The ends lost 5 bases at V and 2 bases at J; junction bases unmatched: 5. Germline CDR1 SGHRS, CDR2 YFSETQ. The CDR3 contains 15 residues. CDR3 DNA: TGCGCCAGCAGGTCAGGGGGCCCGACTAATGAAAAACTGTTTTTT. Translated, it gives CASRSGGPTNEKLFF.

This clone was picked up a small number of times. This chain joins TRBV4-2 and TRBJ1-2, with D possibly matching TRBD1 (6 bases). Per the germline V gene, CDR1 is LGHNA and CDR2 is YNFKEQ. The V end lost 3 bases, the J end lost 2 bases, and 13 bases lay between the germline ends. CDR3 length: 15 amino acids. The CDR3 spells CASSQGQEENYGYTF. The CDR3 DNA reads TGTGCCAGCAGCCAGGGACAAGAAGAAAACTATGGCTACACCTTC.

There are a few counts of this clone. The chain's CDR3 is CASSPRGSYNEQFF. CDR3 DNA: TGTGCCAGCTCACCGAGGGGGTCCTACAATGAGCAGTTCTTC. The chain recombines TRBV18 with TRBJ2-1, with D possibly TRBD1 on 6 matching bases. The CDR3 loop spans 14 amino acids. The V gene's germline CDR1 is KGHSH and CDR2 LQKENI. V lost 3 bases and J lost 1, with 7 bases in between.

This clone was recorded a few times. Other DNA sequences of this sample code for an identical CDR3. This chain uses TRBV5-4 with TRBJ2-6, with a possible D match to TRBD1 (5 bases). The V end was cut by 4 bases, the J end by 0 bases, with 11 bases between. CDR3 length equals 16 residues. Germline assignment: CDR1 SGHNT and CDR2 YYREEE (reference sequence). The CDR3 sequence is CASSHGGASGANVLTF. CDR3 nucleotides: TGTGCCAGCAGCCACGGTGGGGCCTCTGGGGCCAACGTCCTGACTTTC.

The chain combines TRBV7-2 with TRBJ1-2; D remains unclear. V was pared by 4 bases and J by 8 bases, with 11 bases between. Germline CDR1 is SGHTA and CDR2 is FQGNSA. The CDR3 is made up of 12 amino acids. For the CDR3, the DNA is TGTGCCAGCAGCTCAGGTTGGCCCGGCTACACCTTC. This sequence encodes CASSSGWPGYTF.

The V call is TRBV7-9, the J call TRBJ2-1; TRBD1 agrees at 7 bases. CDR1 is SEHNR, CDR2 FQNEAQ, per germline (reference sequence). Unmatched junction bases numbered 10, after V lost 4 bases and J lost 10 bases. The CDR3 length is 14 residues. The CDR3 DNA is TGTGCCAGCAGCTCAGAAGTGACAGGGTCGGAGCAGTTCTTC. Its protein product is CASSSEVTGSEQFF.

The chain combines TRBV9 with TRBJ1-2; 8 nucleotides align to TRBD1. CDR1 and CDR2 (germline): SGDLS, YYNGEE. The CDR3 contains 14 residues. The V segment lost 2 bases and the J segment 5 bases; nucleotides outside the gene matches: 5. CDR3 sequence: CASSVGQGQYGYTF. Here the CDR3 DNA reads TGTGCCAGCAGCGTCGGACAGGGTCAATATGGCTACACCTTC.